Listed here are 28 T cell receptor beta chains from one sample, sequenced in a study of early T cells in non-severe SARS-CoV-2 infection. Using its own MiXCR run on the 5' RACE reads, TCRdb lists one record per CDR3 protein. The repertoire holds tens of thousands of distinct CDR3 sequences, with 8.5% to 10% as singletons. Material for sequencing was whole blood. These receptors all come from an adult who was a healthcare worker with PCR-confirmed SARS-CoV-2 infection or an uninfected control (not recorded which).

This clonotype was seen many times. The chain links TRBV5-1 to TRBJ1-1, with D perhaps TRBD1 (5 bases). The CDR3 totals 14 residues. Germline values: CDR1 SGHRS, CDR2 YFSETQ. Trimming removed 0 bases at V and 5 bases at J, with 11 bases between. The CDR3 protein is CASSLDGGGTEAFF. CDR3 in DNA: TGCGCCAGCAGCTTGGATGGGGGAGGGACTGAAGCTTTCTTT. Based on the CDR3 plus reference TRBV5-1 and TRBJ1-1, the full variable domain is KAGVTQTPRYLIKTRGQQVTLSCSPISGHRSVSWYQQTPGQGLQFLFEYFSETQRNKGNFPGRFSGRQFSNSRSEMNVSTLELGDSALYLCASSLDGGGTEAFFGQGTRLTVV.

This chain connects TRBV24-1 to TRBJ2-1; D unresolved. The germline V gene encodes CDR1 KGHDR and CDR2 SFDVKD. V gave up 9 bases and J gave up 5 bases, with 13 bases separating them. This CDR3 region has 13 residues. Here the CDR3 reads CATLGSAHNEQFF. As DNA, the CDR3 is TGTGCCACCCTAGGATCCGCCCACAATGAGCAGTTCTTC.

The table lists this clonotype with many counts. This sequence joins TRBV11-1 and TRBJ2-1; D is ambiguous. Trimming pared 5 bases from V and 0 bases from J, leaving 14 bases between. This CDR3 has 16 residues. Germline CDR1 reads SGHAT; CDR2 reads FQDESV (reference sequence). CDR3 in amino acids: CASSRVGRSSYNEQFF. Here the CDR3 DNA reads TGTGCCAGCAGCCGCGTAGGAAGGAGCTCCTACAATGAGCAGTTCTTC.

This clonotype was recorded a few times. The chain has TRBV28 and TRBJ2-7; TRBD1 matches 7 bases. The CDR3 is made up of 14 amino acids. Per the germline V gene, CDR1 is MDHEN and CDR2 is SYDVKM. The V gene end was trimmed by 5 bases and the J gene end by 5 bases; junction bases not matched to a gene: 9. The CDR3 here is CASSTGDRYHEQYF. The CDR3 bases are TGTGCCAGCAGTACCGGGGACAGATACCACGAGCAGTACTTC.

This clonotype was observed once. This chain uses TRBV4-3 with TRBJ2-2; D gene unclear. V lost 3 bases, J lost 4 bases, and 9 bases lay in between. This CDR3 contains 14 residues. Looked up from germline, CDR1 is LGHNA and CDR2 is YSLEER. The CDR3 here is CASSQVVGTGELFF. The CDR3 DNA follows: TGCGCCAGCAGCCAGGTCGTGGGCACCGGGGAGCTGTTTTTT.

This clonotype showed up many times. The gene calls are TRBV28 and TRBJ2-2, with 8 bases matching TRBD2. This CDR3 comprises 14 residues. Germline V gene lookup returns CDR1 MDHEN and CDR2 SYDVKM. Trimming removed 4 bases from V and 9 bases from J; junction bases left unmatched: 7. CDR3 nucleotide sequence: TGTGCCAGCAGTTCTGGGACTAGAGTGTGGGAGCTGTTTTTT. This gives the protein CASSSGTRVWELFF. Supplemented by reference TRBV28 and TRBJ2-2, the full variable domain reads DVKVTQSSRYLVKRTGEKVFLECVQDMDHENMFWYRQDPGLGLRLIYFSYDVKMKEKGDIPEGYSVSREKKERFSLILESASTNQTSMYLCASSSGTRVWELFFGEGSRLTVL.

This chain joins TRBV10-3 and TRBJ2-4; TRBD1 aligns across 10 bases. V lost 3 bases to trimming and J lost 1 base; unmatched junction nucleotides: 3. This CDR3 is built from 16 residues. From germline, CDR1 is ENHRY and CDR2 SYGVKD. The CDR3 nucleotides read TGTGCCATCAGTGACAGACAGGGGGCGGCCAAAAACATTCAGTACTTC. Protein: CAISDRQGAAKNIQYF.

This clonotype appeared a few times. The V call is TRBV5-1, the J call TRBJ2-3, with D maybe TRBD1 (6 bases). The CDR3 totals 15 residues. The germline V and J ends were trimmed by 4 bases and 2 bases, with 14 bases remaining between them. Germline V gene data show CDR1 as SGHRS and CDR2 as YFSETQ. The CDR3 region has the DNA TGCGCCAGCAGCGGAAGGTGGACAGACACAGATACGCAGTATTTT. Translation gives CASSGRWTDTDTQYF.

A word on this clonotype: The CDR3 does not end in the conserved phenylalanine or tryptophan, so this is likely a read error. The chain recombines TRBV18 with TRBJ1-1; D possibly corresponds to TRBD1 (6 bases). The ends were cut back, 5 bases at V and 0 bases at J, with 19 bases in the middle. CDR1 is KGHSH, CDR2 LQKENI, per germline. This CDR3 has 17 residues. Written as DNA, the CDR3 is TGTGCCAGCTCAGCATTAACGTTGCGGGGGCTGAACACTGAAGCTTTCTCT. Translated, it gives CASSALTLRGLNTEAFS.

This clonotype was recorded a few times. CDR3 sequence (DNA): TGTGCCAGCAGTGAATTGGGCAGGGGAAGCTCCTACGAGCAGTACTTC. Translation: CASSELGRGSSYEQYF. The V call is TRBV6-1, the J call TRBJ2-7; TRBD1 is a possible D gene (6 bases). The V and J ends lost 2 bases and 0 bases respectively, with 14 bases between them. Germline assignment: CDR1 MNHNS and CDR2 SASEGT. This CDR3 region has 16 residues.

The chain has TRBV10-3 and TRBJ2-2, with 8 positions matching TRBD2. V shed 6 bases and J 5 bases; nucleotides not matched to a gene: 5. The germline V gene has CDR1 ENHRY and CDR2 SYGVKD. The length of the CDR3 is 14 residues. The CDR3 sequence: CAIRIAGLTGELFF. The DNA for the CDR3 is TGTGCCATCAGGATAGCGGGGCTAACCGGGGAGCTGTTTTTT.

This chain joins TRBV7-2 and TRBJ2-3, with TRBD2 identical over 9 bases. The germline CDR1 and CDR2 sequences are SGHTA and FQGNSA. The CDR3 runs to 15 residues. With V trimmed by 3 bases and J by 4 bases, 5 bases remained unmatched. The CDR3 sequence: CASSFRSGSSDTQYF. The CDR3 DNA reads TGTGCCAGCAGCTTCCGTAGCGGGAGCTCAGATACGCAGTATTTT.

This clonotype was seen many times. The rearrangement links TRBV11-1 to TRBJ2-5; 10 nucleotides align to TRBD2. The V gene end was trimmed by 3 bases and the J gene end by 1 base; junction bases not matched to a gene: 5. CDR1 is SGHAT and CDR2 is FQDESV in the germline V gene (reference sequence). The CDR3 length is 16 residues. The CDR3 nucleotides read TGTGCCAGCAGCTTGGGTAGCGGGAGGATCCAAGAGACCCAGTACTTC. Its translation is CASSLGSGRIQETQYF.

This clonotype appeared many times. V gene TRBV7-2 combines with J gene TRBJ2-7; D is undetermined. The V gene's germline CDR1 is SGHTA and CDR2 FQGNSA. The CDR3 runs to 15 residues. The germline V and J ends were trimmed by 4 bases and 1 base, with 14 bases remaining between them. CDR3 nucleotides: TGTGCCAGCAGCTCCCAGCCCGGAGCTTCCTACGAGCAGTACTTC. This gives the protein CASSSQPGASYEQYF.

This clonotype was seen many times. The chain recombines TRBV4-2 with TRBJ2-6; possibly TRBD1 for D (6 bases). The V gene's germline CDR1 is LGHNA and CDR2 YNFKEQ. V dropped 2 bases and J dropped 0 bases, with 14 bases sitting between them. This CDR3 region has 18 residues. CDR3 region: CASSQTGTPPSGANVLTF. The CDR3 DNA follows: TGTGCCAGCAGCCAAACAGGGACCCCCCCCTCTGGGGCCAACGTCCTGACTTTC.

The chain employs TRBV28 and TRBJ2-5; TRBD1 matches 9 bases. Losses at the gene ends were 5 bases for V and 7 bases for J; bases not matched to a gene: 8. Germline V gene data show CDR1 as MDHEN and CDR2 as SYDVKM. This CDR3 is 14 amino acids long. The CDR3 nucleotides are TGTGCCAGCAGTCCTGGAGGGACAGGGTGGACCCAGTACTTC. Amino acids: CASSPGGTGWTQYF.

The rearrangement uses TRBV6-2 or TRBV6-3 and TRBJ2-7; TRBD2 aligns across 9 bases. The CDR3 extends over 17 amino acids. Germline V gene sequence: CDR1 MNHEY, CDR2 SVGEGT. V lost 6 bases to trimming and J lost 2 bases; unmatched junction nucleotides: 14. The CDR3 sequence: CASSHNLVGTSPYEQYF. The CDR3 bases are TGTGCCAGCAGCCACAATCTTGTCGGGACTAGCCCCTACGAGCAGTACTTC.

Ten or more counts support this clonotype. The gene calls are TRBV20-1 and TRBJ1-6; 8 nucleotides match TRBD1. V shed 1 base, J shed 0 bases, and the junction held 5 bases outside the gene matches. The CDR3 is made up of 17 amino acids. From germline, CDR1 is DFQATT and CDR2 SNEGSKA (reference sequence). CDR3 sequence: CSARGGQDSSYNSPLHF. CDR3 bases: TGCAGTGCTAGAGGGGGACAGGATAGCTCCTATAATTCACCCCTCCACTTT.

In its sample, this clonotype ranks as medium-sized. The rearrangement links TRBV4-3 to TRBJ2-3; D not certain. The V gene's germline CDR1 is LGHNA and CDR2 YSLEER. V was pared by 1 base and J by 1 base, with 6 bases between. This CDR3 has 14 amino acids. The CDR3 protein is CASSQGVGTDTQYF. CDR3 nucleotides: TGCGCCAGCAGCCAAGGTGTGGGCACAGATACGCAGTATTTT.

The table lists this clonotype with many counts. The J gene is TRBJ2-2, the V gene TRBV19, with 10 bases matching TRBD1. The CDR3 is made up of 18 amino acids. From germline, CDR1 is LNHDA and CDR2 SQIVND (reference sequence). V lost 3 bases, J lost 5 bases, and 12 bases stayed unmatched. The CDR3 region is CASSIYWTGGPRTGELFF. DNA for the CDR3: TGTGCCAGTAGTATCTATTGGACAGGGGGTCCCAGGACCGGGGAGCTGTTTTTT.

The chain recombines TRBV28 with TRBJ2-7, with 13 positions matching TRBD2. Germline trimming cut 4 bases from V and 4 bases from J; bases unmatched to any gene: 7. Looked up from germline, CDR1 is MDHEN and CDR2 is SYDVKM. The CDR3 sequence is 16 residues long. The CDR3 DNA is TGTGCCAGCAGTTCTCCCGGGACTAGCGGGACTTACGAGCAGTACTTC. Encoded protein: CASSSPGTSGTYEQYF. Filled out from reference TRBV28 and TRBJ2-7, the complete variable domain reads DVKVTQSSRYLVKRTGEKVFLECVQDMDHENMFWYRQDPGLGLRLIYFSYDVKMKEKGDIPEGYSVSREKKERFSLILESASTNQTSMYLCASSSPGTSGTYEQYFGPGTRLTVT.

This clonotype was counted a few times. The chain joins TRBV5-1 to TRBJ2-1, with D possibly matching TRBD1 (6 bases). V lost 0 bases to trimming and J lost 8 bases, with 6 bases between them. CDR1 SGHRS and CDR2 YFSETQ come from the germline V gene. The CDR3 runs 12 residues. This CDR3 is CASSLEGDEQFF. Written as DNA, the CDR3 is TGCGCCAGCAGCTTGGAGGGGGATGAGCAGTTCTTC.

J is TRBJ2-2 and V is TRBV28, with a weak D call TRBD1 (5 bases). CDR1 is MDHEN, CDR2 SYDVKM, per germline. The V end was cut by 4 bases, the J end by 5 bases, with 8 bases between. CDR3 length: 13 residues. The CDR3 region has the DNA TGTGCCAGCAGTTCCCAGGGTACCGGGGAGCTGTTTTTT. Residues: CASSSQGTGELFF.

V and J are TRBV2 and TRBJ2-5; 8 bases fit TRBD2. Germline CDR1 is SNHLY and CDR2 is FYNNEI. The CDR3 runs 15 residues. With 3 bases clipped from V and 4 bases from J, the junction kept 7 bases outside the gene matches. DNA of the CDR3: TGTGCCAGCAGTGACCGCGGGAGCGGGGGAGAGACCCAGTACTTC. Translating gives CASSDRGSGGETQYF. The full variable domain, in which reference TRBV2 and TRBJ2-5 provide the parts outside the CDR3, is EPEVTQTPSHQVTQMGQEVILRCVPISNHLYFYWYRQILGQKVEFLVSFYNNEISEKSEIFDDQFSVERPDGSNFTLKIRSTKLEDSAMYFCASSDRGSGGETQYFGPGTRLLVL.

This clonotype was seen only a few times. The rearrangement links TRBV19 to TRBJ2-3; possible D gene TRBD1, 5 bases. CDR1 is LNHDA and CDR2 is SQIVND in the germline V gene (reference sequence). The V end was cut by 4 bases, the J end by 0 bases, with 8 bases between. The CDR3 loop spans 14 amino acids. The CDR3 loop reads CASSTQGSTDTQYF. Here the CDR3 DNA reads TGTGCCAGTAGTACTCAGGGAAGCACAGATACGCAGTATTTT.

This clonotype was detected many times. In DNA form, the CDR3 reads TGCAGTGCCGGACTAGCGGGAGTGGCAGATACGCAGTATTTT. Protein sequence: CSAGLAGVADTQYF. The chain uses TRBV20-1 and TRBJ2-3; 13 nucleotides align to TRBD2. With 6 bases clipped from V and 4 bases from J, the junction kept 4 bases outside the gene matches. In germline, CDR1 is DFQATT, CDR2 SNEGSKA (reference sequence). The CDR3 runs 14 residues.

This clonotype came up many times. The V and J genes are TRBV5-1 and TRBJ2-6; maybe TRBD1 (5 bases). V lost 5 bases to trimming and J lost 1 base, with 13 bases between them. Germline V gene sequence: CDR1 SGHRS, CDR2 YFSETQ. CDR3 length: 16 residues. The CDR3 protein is CASRIQGQSGANVLTF. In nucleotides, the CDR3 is TGCGCCAGCAGGATCCAGGGCCAATCTGGGGCCAACGTCCTGACTTTC.

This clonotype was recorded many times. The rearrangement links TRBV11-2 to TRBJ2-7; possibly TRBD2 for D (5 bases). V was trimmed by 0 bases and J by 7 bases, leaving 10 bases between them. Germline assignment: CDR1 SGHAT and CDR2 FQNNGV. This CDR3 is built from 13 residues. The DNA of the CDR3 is TGTGCCAGCAGCTTAGAACTCTCGGGGGAGCAGTACTTC. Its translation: CASSLELSGEQYF.